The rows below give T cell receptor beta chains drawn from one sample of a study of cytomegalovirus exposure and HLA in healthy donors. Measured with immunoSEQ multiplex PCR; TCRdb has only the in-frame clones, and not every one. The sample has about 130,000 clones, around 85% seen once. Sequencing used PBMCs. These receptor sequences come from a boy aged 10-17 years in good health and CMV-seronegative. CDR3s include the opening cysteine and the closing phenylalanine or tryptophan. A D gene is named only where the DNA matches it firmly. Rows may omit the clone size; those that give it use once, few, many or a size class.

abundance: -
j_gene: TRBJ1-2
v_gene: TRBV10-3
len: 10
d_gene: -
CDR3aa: CATSGSGYTF
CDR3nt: TGTGCCACCTCGGGGAGTGGCTACACCTTC

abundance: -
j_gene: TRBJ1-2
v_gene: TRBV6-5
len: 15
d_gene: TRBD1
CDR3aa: CASSFAGQGNYGYTF
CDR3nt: TGTGCCAGCAGTTTCGCGGGACAGGGGAACTATGGCTACACCTTC

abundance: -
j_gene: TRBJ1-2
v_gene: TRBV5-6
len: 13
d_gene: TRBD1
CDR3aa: CASSKAGGSGYTF
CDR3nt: TGTGCCAGCAGCAAAGCAGGGGGCAGTGGCTACACCTTC

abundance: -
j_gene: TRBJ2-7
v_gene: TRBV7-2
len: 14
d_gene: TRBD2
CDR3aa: CASSFTSGFEEQYF
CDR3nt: TGTGCCAGCAGCTTTACTAGCGGGTTCGAGGAGCAGTACTTC

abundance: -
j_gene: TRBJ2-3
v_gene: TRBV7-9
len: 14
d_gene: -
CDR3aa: CASSLGGRTDTQYF
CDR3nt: TGTGCCAGCAGCTTAGGCGGGCGCACAGATACGCAGTATTTT

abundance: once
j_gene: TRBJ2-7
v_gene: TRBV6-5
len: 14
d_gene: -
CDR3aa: CASSLSSAGYEQYF
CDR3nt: TGTGCCAGCAGCTTAAGCAGCGCGGGCTACGAGCAGTACTTC

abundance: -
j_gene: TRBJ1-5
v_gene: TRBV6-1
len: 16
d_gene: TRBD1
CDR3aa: CASSEGTGEWSQPQHF
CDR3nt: TGTGCCAGCAGTGAAGGGACAGGGGAATGGAGTCAGCCCCAGCATTTT

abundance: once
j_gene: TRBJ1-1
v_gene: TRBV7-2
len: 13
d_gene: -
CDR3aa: CASSAGSNTEAFF
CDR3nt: TGTGCCAGCAGCGCTGGCTCGAACACTGAAGCTTTCTTT

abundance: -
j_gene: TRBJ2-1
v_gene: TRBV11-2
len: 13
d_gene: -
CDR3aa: CASSLLVRDEQFF
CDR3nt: TGTGCCAGCAGCTTACTCGTGAGGGATGAGCAGTTCTTC

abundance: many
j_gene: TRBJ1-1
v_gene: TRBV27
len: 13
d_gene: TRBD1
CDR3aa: CASRGQGATEAFF
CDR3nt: TGTGCCAGCAGAGGGCAGGGGGCTACTGAAGCTTTCTTT

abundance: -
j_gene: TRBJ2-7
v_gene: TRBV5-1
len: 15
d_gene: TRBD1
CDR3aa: CASSSSGQTIYEQYF
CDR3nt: TGCGCCAGCAGCTCTTCGGGACAGACCATCTACGAGCAGTACTTC

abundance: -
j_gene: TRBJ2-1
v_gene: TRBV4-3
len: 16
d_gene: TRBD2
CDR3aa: CASSQGLAGIDGEQFF
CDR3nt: TGCGCCAGCAGCCAAGGACTAGCGGGAATAGATGGTGAGCAGTTCTTC

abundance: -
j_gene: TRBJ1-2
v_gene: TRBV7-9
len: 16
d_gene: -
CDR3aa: CASSFSGLGSNYGYTF
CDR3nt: TGTGCCAGCAGCTTCAGCGGACTCGGCTCAAACTATGGCTACACCTTC

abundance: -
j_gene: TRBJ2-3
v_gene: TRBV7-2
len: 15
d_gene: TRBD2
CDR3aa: CASSLAGGTTDTQYF
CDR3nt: TGTGCCAGCAGTCTAGCGGGAGGGACCACAGATACGCAGTATTTT

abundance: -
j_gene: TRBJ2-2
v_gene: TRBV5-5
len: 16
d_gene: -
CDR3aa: CASSALEGVNTGELFF
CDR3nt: TGTGCCAGCAGCGCCCTAGAGGGGGTGAACACCGGGGAGCTGTTTTTT

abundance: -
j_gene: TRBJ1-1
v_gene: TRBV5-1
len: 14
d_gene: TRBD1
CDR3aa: CASSLGTGAFVAFF
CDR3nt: TGCGCCAGCAGCTTGGGGACAGGGGCGTTCGTGGCTTTCTTT

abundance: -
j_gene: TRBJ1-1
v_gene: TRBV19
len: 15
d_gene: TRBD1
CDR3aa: CASRGTGFGGTEAFF
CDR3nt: TGTGCCAGTAGGGGGACAGGTTTTGGCGGCACTGAAGCTTTCTTT

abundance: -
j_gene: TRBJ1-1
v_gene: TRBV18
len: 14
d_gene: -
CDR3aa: CASSPPSPPAEAFF
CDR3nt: TGTGCCAGCTCACCACCGTCCCCACCCGCGGAAGCTTTCTTT

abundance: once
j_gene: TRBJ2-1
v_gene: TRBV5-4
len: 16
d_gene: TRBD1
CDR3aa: CASSSLRDSSYNEQFF
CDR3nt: TGTGCCAGCAGCTCCTTACGGGACAGCTCCTACAATGAGCAGTTCTTC

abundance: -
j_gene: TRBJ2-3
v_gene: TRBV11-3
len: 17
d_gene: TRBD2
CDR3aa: CASSLGRTSGGADTQYF
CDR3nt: TGTGCCAGCAGCTTAGGCCGCACTAGCGGGGGCGCAGATACGCAGTATTTT

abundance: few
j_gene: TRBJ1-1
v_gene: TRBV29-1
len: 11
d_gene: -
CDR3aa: CSVGHNTEAFF
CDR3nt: TGCAGCGTTGGACACAACACTGAAGCTTTCTTT

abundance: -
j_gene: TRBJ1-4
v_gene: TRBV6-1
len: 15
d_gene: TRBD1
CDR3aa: CASSEEGQGYEKLFF
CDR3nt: TGTGCCAGCAGTGAAGAAGGACAGGGGTATGAAAAACTGTTTTTT

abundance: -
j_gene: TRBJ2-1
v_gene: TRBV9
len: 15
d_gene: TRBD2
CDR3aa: CASSVGLAGRYEQFF
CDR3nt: TGTGCCAGCAGCGTAGGACTAGCGGGAAGGTATGAGCAGTTCTTC

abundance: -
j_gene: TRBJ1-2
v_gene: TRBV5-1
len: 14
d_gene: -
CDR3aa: CASSSVAPGDGYPF
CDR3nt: TGCGCCAGCAGCTCTGTCGCGCCGGGAGATGGCTACCCCTTC

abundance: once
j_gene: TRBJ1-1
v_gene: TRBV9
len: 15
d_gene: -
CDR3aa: CASSPRERMNTEAFF
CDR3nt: TGTGCCAGCAGCCCCCGGGAGCGAATGAACACTGAAGCTTTCTTT

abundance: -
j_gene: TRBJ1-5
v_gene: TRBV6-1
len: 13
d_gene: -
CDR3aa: CASSAGSNQPQHF
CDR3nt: TGTGCCAGCAGTGCGGGGAGCAATCAGCCCCAGCATTTT

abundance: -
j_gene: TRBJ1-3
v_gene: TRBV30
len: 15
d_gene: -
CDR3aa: CAWSWQEGSGNTIYF
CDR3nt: TGTGCCTGGAGTTGGCAGGAGGGCTCTGGAAACACCATATATTTT

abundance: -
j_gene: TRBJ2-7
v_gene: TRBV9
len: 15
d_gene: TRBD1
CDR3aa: CASSVEDRGPYEQYF
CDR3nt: TGTGCCAGCAGCGTAGAGGACAGGGGGCCCTACGAGCAGTACTTC

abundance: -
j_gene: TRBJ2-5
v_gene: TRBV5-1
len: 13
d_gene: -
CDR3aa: CASSLDTEETQYF
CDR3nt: TGCGCCAGCAGCTTAGACACCGAGGAGACCCAGTACTTC

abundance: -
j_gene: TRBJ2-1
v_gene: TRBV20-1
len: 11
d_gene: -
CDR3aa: CSARRGNEQFF
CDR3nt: TGCAGTGCTAGAAGAGGCAATGAGCAGTTCTTC

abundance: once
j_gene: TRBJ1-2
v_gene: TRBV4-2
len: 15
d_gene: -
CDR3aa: CASSQDEGEQGGYTF
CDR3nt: TGTGCCAGCAGCCAAGATGAAGGGGAACAGGGCGGCTACACCTTC